This T cell receptor (beta chain) was observed in a study of CD8 T cells in ankylosing spondylitis. Overall study findings and caveats: There was a TCR beta motif, made of several highly homologous variants, that appeared characteristic of ankylosing spondylitis blood.

V was trimmed by 5 bases and J by 4 bases, leaving 15 bases between them. The CDR3 contains 15 residues. Germline V CDR1 and CDR2: SEHNR, FQNEAQ (reference sequence). A quantitative 5'-RACE method, one with molecular barcodes, was used to make TCR beta libraries. TCRdb ran MiXCR on the 5' RACE reads and lists one entry per CDR3 protein. The table records some 130,000 distinct CDR3 sequences, about 10% of them present only once. This clonotype came up many times. Its specificity is not known. The material sequenced was blood, either unsorted or a sorted T cell fraction (not recorded which). This TCR was recovered from a female donor with ankylosing spondylitis or in good health (not recorded which). The V call is TRBV7-9, the J call TRBJ1-5; D is uncertain. The chain's CDR3 is CASSPSEGRNQPQHF. In DNA form, the CDR3 reads TGTGCCAGCAGCCCTAGCGAAGGGAGGAATCAGCCCCAGCATTTT.